What follows are 16 T cell receptor beta chains derived from one specimen sequenced in a study of T cells in Graves' hyperthyroidism and ophthalmopathy. The investigators amplified TCR beta CDR3 regions from RNA transcripts. The HTBI primer set served for first-round RT-PCR of the TCR CDR3. TCRdb reprocessed the multiplex PCR reads with MiXCR, giving one entry per CDR3 protein. Of some 440,000 distinct CDR3 sequences in the sample, 15% to 19% were seen once. The sample taken for sequencing was blood. The receptor set was obtained from a woman aged 18-29 years with Graves' hyperthyroidism.

The table lists this clonotype with a few counts. Being one base from a much bigger clone, this may be a read error. The chain is built from TRBV18 and TRBJ1-6, with a tentative D call TRBD1 (5 bases). V lost 2 bases, J lost 8 bases, and 13 bases lay in between. The length of the CDR3 is 15 residues. Germline-derived CDR1 and CDR2 are KGHSH and LQKENI. The CDR3 DNA follows: TGTGCCAGCTCACCAAGTGGGGGGATGGATTCACCCCTCCACTTT. Translated, it gives CASSPSGGMDSPLHF.

This clonotype was counted ten times or more. The chain is built from TRBV7-6 and TRBJ2-6, with TRBD2 identical over 13 bases. Germline V gene lookup returns CDR1 SGHVS and CDR2 FNYEAQ. V lost 4 bases and J lost 4; bases outside the gene matches: 10. CDR3 length: 19 amino acids. CDR3 loop: CASSSLLAGGQAGANVLTF. The CDR3 DNA reads as TGTGCCAGCAGCTCCTTACTAGCGGGGGGGCAGGCCGGGGCCAACGTCCTGACTTTC.

This clonotype was picked up many times. V is TRBV12-3 or TRBV12-4 and J is TRBJ1-6; a weak D match, TRBD1 (5 bases). Trimming took 2 bases from V and 10 from J, leaving 12 bases between them. The CDR3 runs 14 residues. CDR3 bases: TGTGCCAGCAGTTTAAACGTCCAGGGCTCACCCCTCCACTTT. It encodes CASSLNVQGSPLHF.

This clonotype was recorded at least ten times. The gene calls are TRBV6-1 and TRBJ2-7; 8 bases match TRBD1. This CDR3 region has 15 residues. V trimming: 5 bases; J trimming: 5 bases; junction bases outside the gene matches: 11. Per germline, CDR1 MNHNS and CDR2 SASEGT. The CDR3 bases are TGTGCCAGCAGTTTGAACTACAGGGGGGAGGACGAGCAGTACTTC. This sequence encodes CASSLNYRGEDEQYF.

This clonotype was detected many times. The chain couples TRBV5-1 to TRBJ2-3; TRBD2 matches at 15 bases. CDR1 is SGHRS, CDR2 YFSETQ, per germline. There are 15 residues in the CDR3. Germline trimming cut 4 bases from V and 4 bases from J; bases unmatched to any gene: 1. For the CDR3, the DNA is TGCGCCAGCAGCCGGACTAGCGGGGGGGCAGATACGCAGTATTTT. Translation: CASSRTSGGADTQYF.

This clonotype was counted many times. The chain links TRBV15 to TRBJ2-1; D is undetermined. This CDR3 contains 15 residues. V gave up 3 bases and J gave up 6 bases, with 15 bases separating them. Per the germline V gene, CDR1 is LNHNV and CDR2 is YYDKDF (reference sequence). CDR3 amino acids: CATSSRLSQLNEQFF. In DNA form, the CDR3 reads TGTGCCACCAGCAGCCGACTCTCGCAGCTCAATGAGCAGTTCTTC.

Ten or more counts support this clonotype. The chain is built from TRBV6-1 and TRBJ2-7, with 9 nucleotides matching TRBD2. The J segment lost 4 bases and the V segment lost 5 bases, leaving 12 bases of the junction unmatched. This CDR3 region has 16 residues. CDR1 and CDR2 from the germline V gene are MNHNS and SASEGT. Here the CDR3 reads CASSSLEPGLAYEQYF. Here the CDR3 DNA reads TGTGCCAGCAGTTCCTTGGAACCGGGACTAGCTTACGAGCAGTACTTC.

Regarding this clonotype: A read error may be the cause here, since a much bigger clone is one base away. The gene calls are TRBV5-5 and TRBJ2-7; tentative D call: TRBD2 (5 bases). This CDR3 spans 15 amino acids. Germline loops: CDR1 SGHKS, CDR2 YYEKEE (reference sequence). V was shortened by 5 bases and J by 5 bases, with 20 bases between the two germline ends. CDR3 protein: CASRVERIGFHEQYF. The CDR3 coding sequence is TGTGCCAGCAGGGTTGAGCGGATAGGGTTCCACGAGCAGTACTTC.

This clonotype was counted ten times or more. This sequence joins TRBV6-1 and TRBJ1-1; D might be TRBD1 (5 bases). V dropped 10 bases and J dropped 5 bases, with 20 bases sitting between them. Looked up from germline, CDR1 is MNHNS and CDR2 is SASEGT. The CDR3 is 14 amino acids. CDR3 in DNA: TGTGCCACTAGGACACAAGGTGTGTGGACTGAAGCTTTCTTT. It encodes CATRTQGVWTEAFF.

This clonotype was observed a handful of times. This may arise from a read error, as a much more abundant clone is one base away. The V call is TRBV10-3, the J call TRBJ1-2, with D possibly being TRBD1 (5 bases). In germline, CDR1 is ENHRY, CDR2 SYGVKD. The CDR3 covers 12 residues. V gave up 11 bases and J gave up 7 bases, with 17 bases separating them. The CDR3 reads CAAGGAESGYTF. The CDR3 DNA follows: TGTGCCGCCGGGGGAGCTGAGTCTGGCTACACCTTC.

This chain connects TRBV5-1 to TRBJ2-6; D is unresolved. The ends were cut back, 2 bases at V and 3 bases at J, with 6 bases in the middle. The CDR3 runs 14 residues. Germline CDR1 reads SGHRS; CDR2 reads YFSETQ. In DNA, the CDR3 is TGCGCCAGCAGCTTTAGAGGTGGGGCCAACGTCCTGACTTTC. Its translation is CASSFRGGANVLTF.

This clonotype was recorded at least ten times. V is TRBV12-3 or TRBV12-4 and J is TRBJ1-1; D is undetermined. CDR3 length: 13 residues. Trimming stripped 1 base from V and 0 bases from J, with 3 bases between. DNA for the CDR3: TGTGCCAGCAGTTTAGGGGTGAACACTGAAGCTTTCTTT. It yields the protein CASSLGVNTEAFF.

This clonotype was counted a few times. The chain combines TRBV24-1 with TRBJ2-7; no firm D call. Germline loops: CDR1 KGHDR, CDR2 SFDVKD. The CDR3 extends over 13 amino acids. The V and J ends lost 4 bases and 0 bases respectively, with 6 bases between them. Written as DNA, the CDR3 is TGTGCCACCAGTGACCCCAGCTCCTACGAGCAGTACTTC. It codes for CATSDPSSYEQYF.

In its sample, this clonotype was seen many times. The J gene is TRBJ2-1, the V gene TRBV6-4, with D perhaps matching TRBD2 (6 bases). The CDR3 contains 15 residues. The germline gives CDR1 MRHNA, CDR2 SNTAGT. V lost 3 bases and J 0 bases, leaving 9 bases between the germline ends. This chain's CDR3 is CASSENSGSYNEQFF. DNA of the CDR3: TGTGCCAGCAGTGAAAATAGCGGCTCCTACAATGAGCAGTTCTTC.

Worth noting for this clonotype: This may be a read error, as it is one base from a much larger clone. The chain uses TRBV27 and TRBJ2-7; possibly TRBD2 for D (6 bases). Germline CDR1 is MNHEY and CDR2 is SMNVEV (reference sequence). The CDR3 sequence is 15 residues long. The ends were cut back, 6 bases at V and 4 bases at J, with 19 bases in the middle. The CDR3 sequence is CASSPLSGPGYEQYF. The CDR3 DNA is TGTGCCAGCAGCCCCCTTAGCGGACCAGGGTACGAGCAGTACTTC.

This clonotype was counted many times. The CDR3 bases are TGTGCCAGCAGCCAAGGGAACAGGGACTACTATGGCTACACCTTC. It specifies CASSQGNRDYYGYTF. V gene TRBV3-1 combines with J gene TRBJ1-2, with a tentative D call TRBD1 (6 bases). The germline V gene encodes CDR1 LGHDT and CDR2 YNNKEL (reference sequence). V was pared by 1 base and J by 3 bases, with 12 bases between. CDR3 length: 15 amino acids.